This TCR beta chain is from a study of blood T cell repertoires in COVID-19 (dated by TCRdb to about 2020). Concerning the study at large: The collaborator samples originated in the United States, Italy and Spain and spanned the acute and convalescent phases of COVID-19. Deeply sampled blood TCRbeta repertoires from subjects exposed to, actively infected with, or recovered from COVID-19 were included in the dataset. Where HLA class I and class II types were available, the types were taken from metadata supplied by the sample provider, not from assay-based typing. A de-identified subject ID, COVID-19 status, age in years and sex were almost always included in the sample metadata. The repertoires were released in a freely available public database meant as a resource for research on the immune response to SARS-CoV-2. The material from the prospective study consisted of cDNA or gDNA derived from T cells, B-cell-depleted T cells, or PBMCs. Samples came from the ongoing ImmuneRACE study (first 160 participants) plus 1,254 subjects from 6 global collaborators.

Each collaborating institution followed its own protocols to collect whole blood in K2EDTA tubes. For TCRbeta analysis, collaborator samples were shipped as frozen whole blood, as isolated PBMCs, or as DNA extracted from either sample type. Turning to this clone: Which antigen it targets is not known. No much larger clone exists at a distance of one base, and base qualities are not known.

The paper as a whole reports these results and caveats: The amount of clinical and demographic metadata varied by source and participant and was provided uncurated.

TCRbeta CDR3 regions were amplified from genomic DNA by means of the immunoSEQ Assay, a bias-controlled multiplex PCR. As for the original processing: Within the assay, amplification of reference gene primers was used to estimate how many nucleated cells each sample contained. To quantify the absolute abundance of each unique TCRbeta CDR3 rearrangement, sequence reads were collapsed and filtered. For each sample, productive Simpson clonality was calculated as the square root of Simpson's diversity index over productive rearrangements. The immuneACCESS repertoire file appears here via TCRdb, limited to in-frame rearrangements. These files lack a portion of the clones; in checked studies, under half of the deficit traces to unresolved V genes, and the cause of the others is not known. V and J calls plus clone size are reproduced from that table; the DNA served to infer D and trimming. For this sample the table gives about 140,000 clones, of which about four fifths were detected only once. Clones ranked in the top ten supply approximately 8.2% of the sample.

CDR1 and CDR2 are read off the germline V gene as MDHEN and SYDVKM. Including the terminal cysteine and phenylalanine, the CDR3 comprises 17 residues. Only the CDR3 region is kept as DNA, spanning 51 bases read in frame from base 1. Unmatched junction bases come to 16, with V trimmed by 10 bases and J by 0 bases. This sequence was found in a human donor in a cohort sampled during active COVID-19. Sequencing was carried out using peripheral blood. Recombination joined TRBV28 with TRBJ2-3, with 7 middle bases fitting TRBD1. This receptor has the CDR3 CATEGQSASQSTDTQYF. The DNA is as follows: TGTGCCACCGAGGGACAGTCCGCCTCCCAAAGCACAGATACGCAGTATTTT.